The rows below give T cell receptor beta chains drawn from one sample of a study of brain T cells in children with intractable seizures. The assay was immunoSEQ multiplex PCR, and TCRdb's table has in-frame clones only and misses some. Of several thousand clones in the sample, 65% to 70% are singletons; the top ten hold roughly a sixth. Sequenced here: resected brain tissue, sampled at surgery. These receptor sequences come from a girl aged 2-10 years with tuberous sclerosis and intractable seizures. The CDR3 runs from the conserved cysteine through the conserved F or W. A D gene is named only where the DNA matches it firmly. Part of the rows lack a size; the others show once, few, many or a class for expanded clones.

>TRBJ1-3|-|13|-|TRBV9
CASSVDGGNTIYF
TGTGCCAGCAGCGTAGATGGGGGAAACACCATATATTTT
>TRBJ1-2|TRBD1|15|-|TRBV6-5
CASSKIGTEIYGYTF
TGTGCCAGCAGTAAGATTGGGACAGAAATTTACGGCTACACCTTC
>TRBJ1-1|TRBD1|15|medium-sized|TRBV5-6
CASSTRQGRGSEAFF
TGTGCCAGCAGCACCCGACAGGGAAGGGGGTCGGAAGCTTTCTTT
>TRBJ1-6|TRBD1|16|-|TRBV19
CASSSTGTGINSPLHF
TGTGCCAGTAGTTCCACCGGGACAGGGATTAATTCACCCCTCCACTTT
>TRBJ2-1|-|14|-|TRBV6-5
CASSYFGGRNEQFF
TGTGCCAGCAGTTATTTCGGGGGCCGGAATGAGCAGTTCTTC
>TRBJ1-2|TRBD1|14|-|TRBV10-2
CASSGTGRNYGYTF
TGCGCCAGCAGTGGGACAGGGAGGAACTATGGCTACACCTTC
>TRBJ2-6|-|17|-|TRBV18
CASSPYGALSGANVLTF
TGTGCCAGCTCACCTTACGGGGCACTCTCTGGGGCCAACGTCCTGACTTTC
>TRBJ2-3|-|14|few|TRBV4-1
CASSQDYRSGSQYF
TGCGCCAGCAGCCAAGATTATCGGTCCGGGTCGCAGTATTTT
>TRBJ2-1|-|11|-|TRBV30
CAWTRVHEQFF
TGTGCCTGGACGAGGGTACATGAGCAGTTCTTC
>TRBJ1-5|-|12|-|TRBV12-3/TRBV12-4
CASSLTSQPQHF
TGTGCCAGCAGTTTGACCAGTCAGCCCCAGCATTTT
>TRBJ2-5|-|13|-|TRBV5-1
CASRSGEGETQYF
TGCGCCAGCAGGTCAGGGGAGGGGGAGACCCAGTACTTC
>TRBJ1-1|-|17|-|TRBV19
CASSPWFTRGRGTEAFF
TGTGCCAGTAGTCCCTGGTTCACGCGGGGGCGGGGAACTGAAGCTTTCTTT
>TRBJ2-7|-|16|-|TRBV9
CAPSDGGGGNIYEQYF
TGTGCCCCCAGCGACGGAGGGGGGGGGAACATCTACGAGCAGTACTTC
>TRBJ1-2|TRBD1|12|few|TRBV12-3/TRBV12-4
CASSPWTGGYTF
TGTGCCAGCAGTCCGTGGACAGGTGGCTACACCTTC
>TRBJ2-3|TRBD2|17|-|TRBV5-1
CASSFISGGAGTDTQYF
TGCGCCAGCAGCTTCATTAGCGGGGGGGCCGGCACAGATACGCAGTATTTT
>TRBJ2-3|-|17|-|TRBV7-2
CASSLALGTVSTDTQYF
TGTGCCAGCAGCTTAGCGCTCGGGACGGTCAGCACAGATACGCAGTATTTT
>TRBJ2-2|-|18|-|TRBV7-9
CASSLRGGSISNTGELFF
TGTGCCAGCAGCTTAAGAGGCGGTAGTATTTCGAACACCGGGGAGCTGTTTTTT
>TRBJ2-5|-|14|-|TRBV5-6
CASSLAGALETQYF
TGTGCCAGCAGCTTGGCAGGGGCCCTGGAGACCCAGTACTTC
>TRBJ1-5|-|15|-|TRBV19
CASKPLTGISQPQHF
TGTGCCAGTAAACCCCTAACAGGGATAAGCCAGCCCCAGCATTTT
>TRBJ2-7|-|16|-|TRBV30
CACRVSATAGAYEQYF
TGTGCCTGTCGGGTCTCAGCGACAGCTGGGGCCTACGAGCAGTACTTC
>TRBJ2-3|TRBD2|15|-|TRBV5-5
CASSPQAGGLNTQYF
TGTGCCAGCAGCCCCCAGGCGGGGGGCCTCAATACGCAGTATTTT
>TRBJ1-4|-|14|-|TRBV2
CASSVGGRSEKLFF
TGTGCCAGCAGTGTCGGGGGGCGAAGTGAAAAACTGTTTTTT
>TRBJ2-2|-|15|-|TRBV4-1
CASSRQGANTGELFF
TGCGCCAGCAGCCGCCAGGGAGCGAACACCGGGGAGCTGTTTTTT
>TRBJ2-5|-|15|-|TRBV7-7
CASSPSVRVKETQYF
TGTGCCAGCAGCCCGTCAGTGAGGGTCAAAGAGACCCAGTACTTC
>TRBJ2-1|TRBD1|15|-|TRBV2
CASSSRDRVRGEQFF
TGTGCCAGCAGTAGCCGGGACAGGGTTAGAGGTGAGCAGTTCTTC
>TRBJ2-5|-|14|once|TRBV5-1
CASSDGGGGETQYF
TGCGCCAGCAGCGATGGTGGGGGCGGTGAGACCCAGTACTTC
>TRBJ2-2|-|13|-|TRBV12-3/TRBV12-4
CASSRGHNGELFF
TGTGCCAGCAGCCGCGGACATAACGGGGAGCTGTTTTTT
>TRBJ1-1|-|14|-|TRBV3-1/TRBV3-2
CASKGAITGTEAFF
TGTGCCAGCAAAGGAGCCATAACAGGGACTGAAGCTTTCTTT
>TRBJ2-5|TRBD1|15|-|TRBV7-2
CASSQGQGMGETQYF
TGTGCCAGCAGCCAAGGACAGGGGATGGGAGAGACCCAGTACTTC
>TRBJ1-1|-|14|-|TRBV10-2
CASSENLRNTEAFF
TGCGCCAGCAGTGAGAATCTCAGGAACACTGAAGCTTTCTTT
>TRBJ1-4|-|15|-|TRBV6-5
CASRTSRATNEKLFF
TGTGCCAGCCGCACCTCCAGGGCAACTAATGAAAAACTGTTTTTT
>TRBJ1-2|TRBD1|13|-|TRBV3-1/TRBV3-2
CASSRGTDYGYTF
TGTGCCAGCAGCCGCGGGACAGACTATGGCTACACCTTC
>TRBJ2-5|-|11|once|TRBV5-6
CASSLEETQYF
TGTGCCAGCAGCTTGGAAGAGACCCAGTACTTC
>TRBJ1-6|-|19|few|TRBV5-1
CASSLVGLGSPLVNSPLHF
TGCGCCAGCAGCTTGGTGGGTTTGGGGAGTCCGCTCGTAAATTCACCCCTCCACTTT
>TRBJ1-1|-|13|-|TRBV5-6
CASSLASNTEAFF
TGTGCCAGCAGCTTAGCGTCGAACACTGAAGCTTTCTTT
>TRBJ1-4|-|16|-|TRBV6-1
CASSGLSVATNEKLFF
TGTGCCAGCAGTGGTCTCAGCGTTGCAACTAATGAAAAACTGTTTTTT
>TRBJ2-3|-|13|-|TRBV9
CASSVAVTDTQYF
TGTGCCAGCAGCGTAGCCGTAACGGATACGCAGTATTTT
>TRBJ2-5|-|13|-|TRBV5-1
CASSLNYQETQYF
TGCGCCAGCAGCTTGAACTACCAAGAGACCCAGTACTTC
>TRBJ1-1|-|14|-|TRBV18
CASSQTDMNTEAFF
TGTGCCAGCTCGCAGACAGATATGAACACTGAAGCTTTCTTT
>TRBJ1-2|TRBD1|15|once|TRBV4-2
CASSQQSQGGYGYTF
TGTGCCAGCAGCCAACAGTCGCAGGGGGGCTATGGCTACACCTTC
>TRBJ1-2|TRBD1|14|-|TRBV3-1/TRBV3-2
CASSPGGKGAGYTF
TGTGCCAGCAGCCCAGGGGGAAAGGGGGCTGGCTACACCTTC
>TRBJ2-3|-|13|medium-sized|TRBV6-6
CASSKPGDNTQYF
TGTGCCAGCAGTAAACCGGGAGACAATACGCAGTATTTT
>TRBJ2-1|-|15|-|TRBV29-1
CSVAGTPSSYNEQFF
TGCAGCGTTGCAGGGACACCTAGCTCCTACAATGAGCAGTTCTTC
>TRBJ1-1|-|16|few|TRBV19
CASSIETGAGSHNSFF
TGTGCCAGTAGTATCGAGACAGGCGCCGGATCCCACAATTCTTTCTTT
>TRBJ2-3|TRBD1|12|-|TRBV2
CASGGQTDTQYF
TGTGCCAGCGGGGGACAGACAGATACGCAGTATTTT
>TRBJ2-2|-|14|few|TRBV6-4
CASRPDRNTGELFF
TGTGCCAGCAGACCCGATCGCAACACCGGGGAGCTGTTTTTT
>TRBJ1-1|TRBD1|18|few|TRBV3-1/TRBV3-2
CASSQPTRDRASSTEAFF
TGTGCCAGCAGCCAACCTACACGGGACAGGGCTTCGAGCACTGAAGCTTTCTTT
>TRBJ2-2|-|16|-|TRBV5-4
CASSLGGPGNAGELFF
TGTGCCAGCAGCTTGGGAGGGCCAGGGAATGCCGGGGAGCTGTTTTTT